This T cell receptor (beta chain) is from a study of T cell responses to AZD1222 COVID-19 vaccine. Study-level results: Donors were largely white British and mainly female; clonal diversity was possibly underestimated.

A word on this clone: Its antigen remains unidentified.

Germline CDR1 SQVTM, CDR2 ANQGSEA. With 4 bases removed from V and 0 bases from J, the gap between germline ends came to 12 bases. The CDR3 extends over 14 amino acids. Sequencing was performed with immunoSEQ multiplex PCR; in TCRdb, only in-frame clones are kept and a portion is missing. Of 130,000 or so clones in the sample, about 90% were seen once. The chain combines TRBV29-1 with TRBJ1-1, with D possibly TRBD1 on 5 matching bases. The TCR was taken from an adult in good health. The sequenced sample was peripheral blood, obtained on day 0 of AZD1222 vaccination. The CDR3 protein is CSVVLTVMNTEAFF. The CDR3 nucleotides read TGCAGCGTTGTGTTGACAGTTATGAACACTGAAGCTTTCTTT.